Each of the 24 T cell receptor beta chains below was sequenced from the same sample in a study of T cell responses to AZD1222 COVID-19 vaccine. Measured with immunoSEQ multiplex PCR; TCRdb has only the in-frame clones, and not every one. The table lists about 94,000 clones, nearly 90% of them singletons, with over 7.5% in the top ten. The material sequenced was peripheral blood, taken on day 0 of AZD1222 vaccination. Receptor source: an adult in good health.

This sequence joins TRBV11-2 and TRBJ2-3; the D call may be TRBD1 or TRBD2 (5 bases each). The germline CDR1 and CDR2 sequences are SGHAT and FQNNGV. V was cut by 6 bases and J by 8 bases, with 18 bases left in between. The CDR3 runs 14 residues. The CDR3 DNA follows: TGTGCCAGCAGGGAATACCGGGGCCATCTTACGCAGTATTTT. Translating it yields CASREYRGHLTQYF.

This clone was picked up one time. J is TRBJ2-7 and V is TRBV9; 13 bases align to TRBD2. The CDR3 runs to 15 residues. Germline CDR1 SGDLS, CDR2 YYNGEE. V shed 1 base and J 6 bases; nucleotides not matched to a gene: 4. The CDR3 nucleotides are TGTGCCAGCAGCGTAACTAGCGGGGGGGCAACCGAGCAGTACTTC. Its protein is CASSVTSGGATEQYF.

The rearrangement uses TRBV7-2 and TRBJ2-5; D is perhaps TRBD1 (5 bases). V lost 5 bases to trimming and J lost 4 bases, with 17 bases between them. The CDR3 consists of 15 residues. Germline assignment: CDR1 SGHTA and CDR2 FQGNSA. CDR3 in DNA: TGTGCCAGCAGCCGCATGGGGCAGGGAAGAGAGACCCAGTACTTC. Protein product: CASSRMGQGRETQYF.

The chain couples TRBV6-2 or TRBV6-3 to TRBJ2-1, with D unclear. Trimming pared 4 bases from V and 8 bases from J, leaving 9 bases between. This CDR3 region has 12 residues. Per the germline V gene, CDR1 is MNHEY and CDR2 is SVGEGT. In nucleotides, the CDR3 is TGTGCCAGCAGTTCCCCGGCGGATGAGCAGTTCTTC. It is translated as CASSSPADEQFF.

This clone was counted only a few times. The chain combines TRBV9 with TRBJ2-2, with D perhaps TRBD1 (5 bases). Germline CDR1 is SGDLS and CDR2 is YYNGEE. The CDR3 runs 17 residues. V lost 4 bases and J 4 bases, leaving 20 bases between the germline ends. Written as DNA, the CDR3 is TGTGCCAGCAGCCCCTCAGCTCTGGGGCACGGCACCGGGGAGCTGTTTTTT. It specifies CASSPSALGHGTGELFF.

This sequence joins TRBV19 and TRBJ2-1; TRBD2 might be the D (6 bases). The CDR3 runs to 15 residues. Germline CDR1 and CDR2: LNHDA and SQIVND (reference sequence). Deletions cut 4 bases from V and 1 base from J, with 11 bases between. The CDR3 DNA sequence: TGTGCCAGTAGTAAGGGGACTGGATCCTACAATGAGCAGTTCTTC. Amino acids: CASSKGTGSYNEQFF.

The gene calls are TRBV6-5 and TRBJ2-1, with TRBD2 identical over 9 bases. Germline V lookup: CDR1 MNHEY, CDR2 SVGAGI. The ends lost 7 bases at V and 7 bases at J; junction bases unmatched: 8. The CDR3 covers 14 residues. CDR3 sequence (DNA): TGTGCCAGCACCCTAAGCGGGGGGAGGAATGAGCAGTTCTTC. This codes for CASTLSGGRNEQFF.

The chain carries TRBV4-2 and TRBJ1-5; D not resolved. Trimming removed 0 bases from V and 7 bases from J, with 16 bases in between. CDR1 and CDR2 (germline): LGHNA, YNFKEQ. The CDR3 has 16 amino acids. CDR3 residues: CASSQDESGRAQPQHF. CDR3 coding DNA: TGTGCCAGCAGCCAAGATGAATCTGGTAGGGCGCAGCCCCAGCATTTT.

J is TRBJ2-7 and V is TRBV30; tentative D call: TRBD2 (5 bases). This CDR3 contains 12 residues. Germline V lookup: CDR1 GTSNPN, CDR2 SVGIG (reference sequence). V lost 4 bases, J lost 3 bases, and 10 bases lay in between. CDR3 coding DNA: TGTGCCTGGACCCCAGGAGGCTACGAGCAGTACTTC. Translation: CAWTPGGYEQYF.

This clone appeared once. The genes are TRBV7-3 and TRBJ2-5, with D unresolved. CDR1 is SGHTA, CDR2 FQGTGA, per germline. This CDR3 comprises 13 residues. Trimming took 4 bases from V and 1 from J, leaving 7 bases between them. The CDR3 region is CASSSSAQETQYF. The CDR3, as DNA: TGTGCCAGCAGCTCCTCCGCCCAAGAGACCCAGTACTTC.

This chain joins TRBV7-5 and TRBJ1-6. TRBV7-5 is given as a pseudogene. This CDR3 contains 20 residues. The CDR3 DNA reads TGTGTCAGAAGCTTATGGTCGAGGGAGGGAGATACCCCTGAGGGTTCACCCCTCCACTTT. Translating gives CVRSLWSREGDTPEGSPLHF.

V is TRBV30 and J is TRBJ2-3; D remains ambiguous. Trimming took 4 bases from V and 7 from J, leaving 9 bases between them. The CDR3 sequence is 11 residues long. Per the germline V gene, CDR1 is GTSNPN and CDR2 is SVGIG (reference sequence). Written as DNA, the CDR3 is TGTGCCTGGACGTCCGCTAATACGCAGTATTTT. Translated: CAWTSANTQYF. Variable domain in full (rest from reference TRBV30 and TRBJ2-3): SQTIHQWPATLVQPVGSPLSLECTVEGTSNPNLYWYRQAAGRGLQLLFYSVGIGQISSEVPQNLSASRPQDRQFILSSKKLLLSDSGFYLCAWTSANTQYFGPGTRLTVL.

This clone was recorded once. This chain uses TRBV6-5 with TRBJ1-1, with TRBD1 identical over 7 bases. Trimming at V came to 5 bases and at J to 10 bases, leaving 10 bases not matched to a gene. This CDR3 has 13 amino acids. CDR1 and CDR2 (germline): MNHEY, SVGAGI. As DNA, the CDR3 is TGTGCCAGCAGTCCCGGGGACAGTCCACTAGCTTTCTTT. Residues: CASSPGDSPLAFF.

A few counts support this clone. The gene calls are TRBV5-5 and TRBJ2-7, with no clear D. Trimming stripped 0 bases from V and 2 bases from J, with 12 bases between. The CDR3 runs to 15 residues. In germline, CDR1 is SGHKS, CDR2 YYEKEE (reference sequence). This CDR3 reads CASSLGGSATYEQYF. The CDR3 nucleotides are TGTGCCAGCAGCTTGGGCGGATCCGCAACCTACGAGCAGTACTTC.

The chain combines TRBV5-4 with TRBJ1-1; D may be TRBD1 (6 bases). This CDR3 contains 14 residues. V lost 0 bases and J 6 bases, leaving 12 bases between the germline ends. Germline-derived CDR1 and CDR2 are SGHNT and YYREEE (reference sequence). CDR3 loop: CASSLVGDRPEAFF. In DNA form, the CDR3 reads TGTGCCAGCAGCTTGGTTGGAGACAGGCCTGAAGCTTTCTTT.

The DNA for the CDR3 is TGTGCCAGCAGCTTAGGTGCCAGGGTCACGGGGACTGAAGCTTTCTTT. Protein product: CASSLGARVTGTEAFF. The chain links TRBV11-2 to TRBJ1-1; possible D gene TRBD1, 5 bases. The germline V and J ends were trimmed by 1 base and 5 bases, with 17 bases remaining between them. From germline, CDR1 is SGHAT and CDR2 FQNNGV. The CDR3 has 16 amino acids. Complete variable domain (other parts from reference TRBV11-2 and TRBJ1-1): EAGVAQSPRYKIIEKRQSVAFWCNPISGHATLYWYQQILGQGPKLLIQFQNNGVVDDSQLPKDRFSAERLKGVDSTLKIQPAKLEDSAVYLCASSLGARVTGTEAFFGQGTRLTVV.

The chain couples TRBV3-1 (or the pseudogene TRBV3-2) to TRBJ1-6, with D hard to call. The CDR3 totals 13 residues. The ends were cut back, 1 base at V and 10 bases at J, with 8 bases in the middle. CDR1 LGHDT and CDR2 YNNKEL come from the germline V gene (reference sequence). CDR3 in amino acids: CASSQVGYSPLHF. Here the CDR3 DNA reads TGTGCCAGCAGCCAAGTTGGATACTCACCCCTCCACTTT.

The chain couples TRBV18 to TRBJ2-7, with 8 bases aligning to TRBD2. The V and J ends lost 3 bases and 0 bases, in that order; junction bases with no gene match: 7. Germline loops: CDR1 KGHSH, CDR2 LQKENI. This CDR3 is built from 16 residues. CDR3 region: CASSPGVAGSSYEQYF. The CDR3, as DNA: TGTGCCAGCTCACCTGGGGTAGCGGGGAGCTCCTACGAGCAGTACTTC. The complete variable domain, with remaining parts taken from reference TRBV18 and TRBJ2-7, reads NAGVMQNPRHLVRRRGQEARLRCSPMKGHSHVYWYRQLPEEGLKFMVYLQKENIIDESGMPKERFSAEFPKEGPSILRIQQVVRGDSAAYFCASSPGVAGSSYEQYFGPGTRLTVT.

V and J are TRBV6-2 or TRBV6-3 and TRBJ2-7; 9 nucleotides agree with TRBD1. The germline V gene encodes CDR1 MNHEY and CDR2 SVGEGT. Trimming removed 2 bases from V and 2 bases from J; junction bases left unmatched: 4. The CDR3 is 15 residues long. DNA for the CDR3: TGTGCCAGCAGTTACAAAGGACAGGGGCCCTACGAGCAGTACTTC. This gives the protein CASSYKGQGPYEQYF.

The chain carries TRBV7-9 and TRBJ1-2; TRBD1 matches 7 bases. Per germline, CDR1 SEHNR and CDR2 FQNEAQ (reference sequence). The V gene end was trimmed by 3 bases and the J gene end by 6 bases; junction bases not matched to a gene: 22. The CDR3 sequence is 19 residues long. CDR3 loop: CASSFLTPFRQGIKDGYTF. The CDR3 nucleotides read TGTGCCAGCAGCTTTCTCACACCCTTTAGACAGGGTATTAAGGATGGCTACACCTTC.

The chain uses TRBV7-3 and TRBJ2-3, with 9 bases fitting TRBD2. Looked up from germline, CDR1 is SGHTA and CDR2 is FQGTGA. Trimming took 2 bases from V and 4 from J; bases not matched to a gene: 4. CDR3 length: 15 amino acids. CDR3 protein: CASSLVAGAADTQYF. CDR3 DNA sequence: TGTGCCAGCAGCTTAGTAGCGGGGGCTGCAGATACGCAGTATTTT.

The chain links TRBV6-5 to TRBJ1-1; no definite D call. CDR1 is MNHEY, CDR2 SVGAGI, per germline. The ends were cut back, 5 bases at V and 2 bases at J, with 15 bases in the middle. The CDR3 is 15 amino acids. The CDR3 spells CASSPPGLGNTEAFF. CDR3 DNA sequence: TGTGCCAGCAGTCCCCCCGGACTGGGAAACACTGAAGCTTTCTTT.

V gene TRBV19 combines with J gene TRBJ2-3, with D uncertain. CDR1 and CDR2 (germline): LNHDA, SQIVND (reference sequence). The length of the CDR3 is 14 residues. V lost 1 base and J 2 bases, leaving 7 bases between the germline ends. This CDR3 is CASSIGRNTDTQYF. The CDR3 DNA follows: TGTGCCAGTAGTATAGGCAGAAACACAGATACGCAGTATTTT.

This chain uses TRBV5-1 with TRBJ2-1; D could derive from TRBD1 or TRBD2 (6 bases each). This CDR3 contains 14 residues. With 0 bases removed from V and 11 bases from J, the gap between germline ends came to 15 bases. The germline gives CDR1 SGHRS, CDR2 YFSETQ. The CDR3 protein is CASSLDTGASKQFF. The CDR3 DNA reads TGCGCCAGCAGCTTGGATACGGGGGCTTCGAAGCAGTTCTTC.